The clone carrying this T cell receptor (beta chain) was observed many times. A second PCR of 7 to 11 cycles used a sample-barcoded 5' primer and a J-beta primer mix. TCRdb reprocessed the 5' RACE reads with MiXCR, giving one entry per CDR3 protein. The repertoire consists of around 870,000 distinct CDR3 sequences, with more than 25% occurring once and the leading ten covering roughly a sixth. These data belong to a study of blood T cells in healthy people across ages. V lost 0 bases, J lost 6 bases, and 14 bases stayed unmatched. There are 19 residues in the CDR3. The germline CDR1 and CDR2 sequences are SGHRS and YFSETQ.

Sequences were obtained from blood. The source of this sequence is a woman older than 75 in good health. This chain uses TRBV5-1 with TRBJ2-3; TRBD1 agrees at 12 bases. CDR3 residues: CASSLDRDRGLGSYDTQYF. The CDR3 bases are TGCGCCAGCAGCTTGGACCGGGACAGGGGGCTAGGAAGTTACGATACGCAGTATTTT.